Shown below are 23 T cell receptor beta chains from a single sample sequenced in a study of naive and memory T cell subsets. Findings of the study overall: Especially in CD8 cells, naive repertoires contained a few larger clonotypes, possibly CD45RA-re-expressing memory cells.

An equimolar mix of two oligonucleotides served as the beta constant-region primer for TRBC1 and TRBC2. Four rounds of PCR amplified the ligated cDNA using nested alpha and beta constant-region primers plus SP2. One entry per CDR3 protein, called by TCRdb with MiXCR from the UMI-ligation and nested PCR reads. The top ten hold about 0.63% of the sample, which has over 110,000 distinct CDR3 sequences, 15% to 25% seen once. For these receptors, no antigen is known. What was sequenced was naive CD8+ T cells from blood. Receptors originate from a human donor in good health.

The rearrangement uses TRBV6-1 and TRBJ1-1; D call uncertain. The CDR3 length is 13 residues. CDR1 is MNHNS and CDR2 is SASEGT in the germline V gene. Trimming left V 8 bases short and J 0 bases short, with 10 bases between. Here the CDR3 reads CASLPALNTEAFF. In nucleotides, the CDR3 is TGTGCCAGCTTACCGGCTTTGAACACTGAAGCTTTCTTT.

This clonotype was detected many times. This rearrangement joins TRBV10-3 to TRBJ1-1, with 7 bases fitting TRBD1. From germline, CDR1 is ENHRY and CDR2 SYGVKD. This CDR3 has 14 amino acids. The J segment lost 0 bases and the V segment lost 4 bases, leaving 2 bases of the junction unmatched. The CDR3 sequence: CAISAGGMNTEAFF. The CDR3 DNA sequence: TGTGCCATCAGTGCAGGGGGGATGAACACTGAAGCTTTCTTT.

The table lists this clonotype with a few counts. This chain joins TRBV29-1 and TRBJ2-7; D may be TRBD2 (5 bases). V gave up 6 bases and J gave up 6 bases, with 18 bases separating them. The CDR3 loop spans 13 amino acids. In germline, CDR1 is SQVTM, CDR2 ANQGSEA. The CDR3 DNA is TGCAGCGTCGCCAGTATCGGGATTGGCGAGCAGTACTTC. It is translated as CSVASIGIGEQYF.

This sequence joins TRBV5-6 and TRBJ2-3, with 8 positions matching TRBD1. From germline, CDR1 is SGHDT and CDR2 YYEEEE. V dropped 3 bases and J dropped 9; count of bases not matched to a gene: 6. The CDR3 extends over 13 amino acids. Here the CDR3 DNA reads TGTGCCAGCAGCTGGGGGGACAGGAACACGCAGTATTTT. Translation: CASSWGDRNTQYF.

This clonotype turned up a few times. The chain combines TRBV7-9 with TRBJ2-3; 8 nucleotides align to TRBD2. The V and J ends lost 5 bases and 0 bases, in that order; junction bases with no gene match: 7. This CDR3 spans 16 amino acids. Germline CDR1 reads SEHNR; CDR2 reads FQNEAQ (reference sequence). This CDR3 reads CASSVLSGDSTDTQYF. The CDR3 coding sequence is TGTGCCAGCAGCGTACTTAGCGGGGATAGCACAGATACGCAGTATTTT.

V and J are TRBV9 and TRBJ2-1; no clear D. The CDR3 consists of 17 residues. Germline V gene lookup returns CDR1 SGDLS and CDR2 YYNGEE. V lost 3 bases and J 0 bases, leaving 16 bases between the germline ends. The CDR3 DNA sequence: TGTGCCAGCAGCGACAACCTCGATCGAGTCTCCTACAATGAGCAGTTCTTC. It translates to CASSDNLDRVSYNEQFF.

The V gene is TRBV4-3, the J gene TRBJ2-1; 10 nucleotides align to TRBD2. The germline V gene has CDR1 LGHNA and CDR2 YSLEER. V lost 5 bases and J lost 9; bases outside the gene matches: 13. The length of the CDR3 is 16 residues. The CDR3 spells CASSSRESGRASEQFF. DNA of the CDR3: TGCGCCAGCAGCTCCCGTGAGAGCGGGAGGGCCAGTGAGCAGTTCTTC.

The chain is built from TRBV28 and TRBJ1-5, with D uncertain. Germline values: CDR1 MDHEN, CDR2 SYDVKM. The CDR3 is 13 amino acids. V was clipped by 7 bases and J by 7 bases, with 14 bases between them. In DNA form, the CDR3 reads TGTGCCAGCATCCTGGAGATAGGGCAGCCCCAGCATTTT. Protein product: CASILEIGQPQHF. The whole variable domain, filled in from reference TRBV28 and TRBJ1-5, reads DVKVTQSSRYLVKRTGEKVFLECVQDMDHENMFWYRQDPGLGLRLIYFSYDVKMKEKGDIPEGYSVSREKKERFSLILESASTNQTSMYLCASILEIGQPQHFGDGTRLSIL.

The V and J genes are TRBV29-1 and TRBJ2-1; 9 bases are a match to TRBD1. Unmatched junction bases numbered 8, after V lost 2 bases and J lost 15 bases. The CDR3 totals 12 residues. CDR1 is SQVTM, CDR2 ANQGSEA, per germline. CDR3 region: CSVETRDRAWFF. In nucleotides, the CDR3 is TGCAGCGTTGAAACCCGGGACAGGGCTTGGTTCTTC.

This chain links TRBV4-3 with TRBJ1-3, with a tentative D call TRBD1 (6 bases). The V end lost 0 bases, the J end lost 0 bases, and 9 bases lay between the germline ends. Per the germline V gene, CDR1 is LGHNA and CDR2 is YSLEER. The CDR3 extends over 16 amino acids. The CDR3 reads CASSQDRGYSGNTIYF. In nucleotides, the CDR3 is TGCGCCAGCAGCCAAGACAGGGGTTACTCTGGAAACACCATATATTTT.

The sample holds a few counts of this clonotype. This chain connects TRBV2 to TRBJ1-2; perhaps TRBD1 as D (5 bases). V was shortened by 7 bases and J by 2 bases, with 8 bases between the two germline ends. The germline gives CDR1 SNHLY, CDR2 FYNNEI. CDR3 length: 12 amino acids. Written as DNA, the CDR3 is TGTGCCAGCATCGGACAAAACTATGGCTACACCTTC. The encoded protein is CASIGQNYGYTF.

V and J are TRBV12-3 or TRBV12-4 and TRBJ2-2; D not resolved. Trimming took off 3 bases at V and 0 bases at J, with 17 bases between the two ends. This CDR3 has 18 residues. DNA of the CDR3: TGTGCCAGCAGTTTTGCCGTGGCGTGGAGTTCGAACACCGGGGAGCTGTTTTTT. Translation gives CASSFAVAWSSNTGELFF.

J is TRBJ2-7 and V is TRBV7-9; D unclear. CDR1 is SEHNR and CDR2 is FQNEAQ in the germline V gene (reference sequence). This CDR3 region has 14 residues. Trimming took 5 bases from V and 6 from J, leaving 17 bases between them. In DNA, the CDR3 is TGTGCCAGCAGCCCGCCTTTGGGCTGGGGCGAGCAGTACTTC. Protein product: CASSPPLGWGEQYF.

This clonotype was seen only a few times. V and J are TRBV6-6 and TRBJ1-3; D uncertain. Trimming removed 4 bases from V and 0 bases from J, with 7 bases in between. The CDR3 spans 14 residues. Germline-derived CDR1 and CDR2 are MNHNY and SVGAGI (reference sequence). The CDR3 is CASSSRDSGNTIYF. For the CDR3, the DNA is TGTGCCAGCAGTTCCAGAGACTCTGGAAACACCATATATTTT.

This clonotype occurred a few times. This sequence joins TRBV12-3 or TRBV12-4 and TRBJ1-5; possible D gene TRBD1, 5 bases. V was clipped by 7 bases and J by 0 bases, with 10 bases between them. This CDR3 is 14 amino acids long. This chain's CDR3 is CASTEGSSNQPQHF. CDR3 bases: TGTGCCAGCACTGAGGGGAGTAGCAATCAGCCCCAGCATTTT.

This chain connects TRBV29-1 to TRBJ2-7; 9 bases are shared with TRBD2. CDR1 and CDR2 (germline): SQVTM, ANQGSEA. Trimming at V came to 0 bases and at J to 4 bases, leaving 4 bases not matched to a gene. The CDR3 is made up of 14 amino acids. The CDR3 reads CSVEEAAGGYEQYF. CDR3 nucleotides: TGCAGCGTTGAAGAAGCAGCGGGAGGATACGAGCAGTACTTC.

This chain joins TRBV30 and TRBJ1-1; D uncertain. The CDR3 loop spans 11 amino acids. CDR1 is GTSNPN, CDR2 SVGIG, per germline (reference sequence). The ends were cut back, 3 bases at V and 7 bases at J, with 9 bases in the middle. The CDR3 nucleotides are TGTGCCTGGAGGGAGACCCTTGAAGCTTTCTTT. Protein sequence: CAWRETLEAFF.

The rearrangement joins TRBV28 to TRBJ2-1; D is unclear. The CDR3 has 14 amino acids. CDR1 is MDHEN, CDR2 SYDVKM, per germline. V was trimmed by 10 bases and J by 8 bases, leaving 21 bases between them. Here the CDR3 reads CATLIPGRNYEQFF. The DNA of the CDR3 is TGTGCCACCTTAATACCGGGCAGGAACTATGAGCAGTTCTTC.

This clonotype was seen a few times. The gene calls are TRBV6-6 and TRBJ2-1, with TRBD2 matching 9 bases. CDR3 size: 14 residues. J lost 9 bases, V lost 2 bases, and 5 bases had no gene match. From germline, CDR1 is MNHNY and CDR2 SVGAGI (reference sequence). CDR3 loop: CASSYAAGGGEQFF. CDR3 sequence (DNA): TGTGCCAGCAGTTACGCGGCGGGAGGGGGTGAGCAGTTCTTC.

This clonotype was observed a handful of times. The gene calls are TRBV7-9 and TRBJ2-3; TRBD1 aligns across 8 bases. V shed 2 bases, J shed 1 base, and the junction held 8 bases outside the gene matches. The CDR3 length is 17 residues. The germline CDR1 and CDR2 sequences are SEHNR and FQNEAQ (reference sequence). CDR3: CASSLPRTGGGTDTQYF. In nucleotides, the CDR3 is TGTGCCAGCAGCTTACCCCGCACAGGGGGTGGCACAGATACGCAGTATTTT.

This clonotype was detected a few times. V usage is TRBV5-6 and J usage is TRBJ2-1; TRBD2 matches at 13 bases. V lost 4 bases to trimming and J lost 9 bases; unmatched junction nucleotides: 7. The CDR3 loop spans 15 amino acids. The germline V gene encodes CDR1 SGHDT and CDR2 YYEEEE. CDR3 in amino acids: CASSQTSGRASEQFF. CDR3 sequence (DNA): TGTGCCAGCAGCCAAACTAGCGGGAGGGCCAGTGAGCAGTTCTTC.

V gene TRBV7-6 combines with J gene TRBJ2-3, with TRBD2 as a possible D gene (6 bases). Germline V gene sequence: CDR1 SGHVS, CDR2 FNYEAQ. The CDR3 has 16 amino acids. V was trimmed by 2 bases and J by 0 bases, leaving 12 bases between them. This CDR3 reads CASSLLSGSSTDTQYF. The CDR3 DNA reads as TGTGCCAGCAGCTTACTCTCCGGGAGCAGCACAGATACGCAGTATTTT. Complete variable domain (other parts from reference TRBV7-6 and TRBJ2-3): GAGVSQSPRYKVTKRGQDVALRCDPISGHVSLYWYRQALGQGPEFLTYFNYEAQQDKSGLPNDRFSAERPEGSISTLTIQRTEQRDSAMYRCASSLLSGSSTDTQYFGPGTRLTVL.

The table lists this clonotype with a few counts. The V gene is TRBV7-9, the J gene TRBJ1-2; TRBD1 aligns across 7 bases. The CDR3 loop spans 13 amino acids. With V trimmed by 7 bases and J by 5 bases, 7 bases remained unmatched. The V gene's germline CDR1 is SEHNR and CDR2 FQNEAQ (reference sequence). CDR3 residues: CASIRTGIYGYTF. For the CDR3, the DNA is TGTGCCAGCATCAGGACAGGCATATATGGCTACACCTTC.